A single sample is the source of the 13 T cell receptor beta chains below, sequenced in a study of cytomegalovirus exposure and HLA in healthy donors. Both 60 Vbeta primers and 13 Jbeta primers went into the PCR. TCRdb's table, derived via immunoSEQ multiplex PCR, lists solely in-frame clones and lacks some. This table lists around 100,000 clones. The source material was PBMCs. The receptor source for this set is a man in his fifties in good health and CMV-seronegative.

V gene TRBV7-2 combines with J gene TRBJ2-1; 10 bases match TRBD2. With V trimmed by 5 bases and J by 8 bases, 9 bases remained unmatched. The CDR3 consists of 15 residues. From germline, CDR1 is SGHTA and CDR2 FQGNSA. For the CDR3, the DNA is TGTGCCAGCAGCACTAGCAAAGCGGGGGGGGATGAGCAGTTCTTC. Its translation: CASSTSKAGGDEQFF.

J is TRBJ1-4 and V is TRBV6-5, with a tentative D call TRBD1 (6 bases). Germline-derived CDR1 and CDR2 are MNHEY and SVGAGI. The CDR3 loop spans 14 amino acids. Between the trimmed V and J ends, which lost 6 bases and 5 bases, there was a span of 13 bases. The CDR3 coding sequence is TGTGCCAGCAGAGAAGACAGGCTGAATGAAAAACTGTTTTTT. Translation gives CASREDRLNEKLFF.

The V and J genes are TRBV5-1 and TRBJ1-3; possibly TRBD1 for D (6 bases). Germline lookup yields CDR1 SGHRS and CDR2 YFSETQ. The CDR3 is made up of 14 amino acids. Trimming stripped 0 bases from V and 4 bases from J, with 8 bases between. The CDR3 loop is CASSLAGGGNTIYF. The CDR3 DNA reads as TGCGCCAGCAGCTTGGCGGGGGGCGGAAACACCATATATTTT.

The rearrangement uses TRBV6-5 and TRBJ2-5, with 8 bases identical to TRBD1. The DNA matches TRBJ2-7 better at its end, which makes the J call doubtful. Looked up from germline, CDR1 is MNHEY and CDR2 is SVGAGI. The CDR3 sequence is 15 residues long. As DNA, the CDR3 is TGTGCCAGCAGTCCGCGACAGGGGAGCTCCTACGAGCAGTACTTC. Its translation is CASSPRQGSSYEQYF.

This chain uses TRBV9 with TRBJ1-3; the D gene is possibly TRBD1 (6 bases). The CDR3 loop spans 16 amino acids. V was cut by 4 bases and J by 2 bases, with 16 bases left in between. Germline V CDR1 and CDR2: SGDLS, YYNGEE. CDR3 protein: CASSSSTGGAGNTIYF. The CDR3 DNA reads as TGTGCCAGCAGCTCATCAACGGGGGGCGCTGGAAACACCATATATTTT.

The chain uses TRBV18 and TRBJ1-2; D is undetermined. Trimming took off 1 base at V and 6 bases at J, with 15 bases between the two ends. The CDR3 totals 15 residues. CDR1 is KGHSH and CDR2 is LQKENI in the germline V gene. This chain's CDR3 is CASSPRREDKDGYTF. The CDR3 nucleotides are TGTGCCAGCTCACCACGGAGGGAAGATAAGGATGGCTACACCTTC.

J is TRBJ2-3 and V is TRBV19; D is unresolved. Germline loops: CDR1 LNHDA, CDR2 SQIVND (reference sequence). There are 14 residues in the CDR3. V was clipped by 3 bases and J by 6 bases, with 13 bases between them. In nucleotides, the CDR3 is TGTGCCAGTAGTATGGCGGCGGAGTGGGATACGCAGTATTTT. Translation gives CASSMAAEWDTQYF.

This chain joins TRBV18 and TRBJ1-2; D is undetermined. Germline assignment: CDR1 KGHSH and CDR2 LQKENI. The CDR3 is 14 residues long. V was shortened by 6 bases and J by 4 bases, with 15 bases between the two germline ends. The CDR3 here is CASSGDEPGYGYTF. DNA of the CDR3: TGTGCCAGCTCGGGAGACGAGCCAGGCTATGGCTACACCTTC.

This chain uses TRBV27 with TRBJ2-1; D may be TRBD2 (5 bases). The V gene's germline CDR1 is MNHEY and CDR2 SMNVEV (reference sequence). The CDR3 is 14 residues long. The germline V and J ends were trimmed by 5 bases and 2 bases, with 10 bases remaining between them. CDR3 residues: CASSPTSTYNEQFF. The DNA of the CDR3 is TGTGCCAGCAGTCCAACTAGTACCTACAATGAGCAGTTCTTC.

The CDR3, as DNA: TGTGCCAGCAGTGACCCTAATAGCAATCAGCCCCAGCATTTT. Protein product: CASSDPNSNQPQHF. The chain is built from TRBV6-1 and TRBJ1-5; D not resolved. V lost 3 bases and J lost 0, with 6 bases in between. In germline, CDR1 is MNHNS, CDR2 SASEGT. This CDR3 spans 14 amino acids.

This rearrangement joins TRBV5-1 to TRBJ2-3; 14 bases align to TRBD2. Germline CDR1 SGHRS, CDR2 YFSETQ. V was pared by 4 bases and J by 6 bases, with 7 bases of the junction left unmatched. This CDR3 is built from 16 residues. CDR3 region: CASSLGLAGVGDTQYF. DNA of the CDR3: TGCGCCAGCAGCCTGGGACTAGCGGGAGTGGGGGATACGCAGTATTTT.

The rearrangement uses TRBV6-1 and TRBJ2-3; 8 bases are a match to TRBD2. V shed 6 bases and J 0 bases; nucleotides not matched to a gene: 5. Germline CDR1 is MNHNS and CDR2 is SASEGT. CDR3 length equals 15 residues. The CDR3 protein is CASRARGGSTDTQYF. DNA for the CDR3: TGTGCCAGCAGAGCTCGGGGGGGGAGCACAGATACGCAGTATTTT.

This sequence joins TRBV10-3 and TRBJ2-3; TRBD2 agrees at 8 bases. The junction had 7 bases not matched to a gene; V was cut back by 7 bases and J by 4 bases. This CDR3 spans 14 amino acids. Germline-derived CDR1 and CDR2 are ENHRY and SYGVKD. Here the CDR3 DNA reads TGTGCCATCAAAAGCGCGGGGGGCGCAGATACGCAGTATTTT. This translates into CAIKSAGGADTQYF.